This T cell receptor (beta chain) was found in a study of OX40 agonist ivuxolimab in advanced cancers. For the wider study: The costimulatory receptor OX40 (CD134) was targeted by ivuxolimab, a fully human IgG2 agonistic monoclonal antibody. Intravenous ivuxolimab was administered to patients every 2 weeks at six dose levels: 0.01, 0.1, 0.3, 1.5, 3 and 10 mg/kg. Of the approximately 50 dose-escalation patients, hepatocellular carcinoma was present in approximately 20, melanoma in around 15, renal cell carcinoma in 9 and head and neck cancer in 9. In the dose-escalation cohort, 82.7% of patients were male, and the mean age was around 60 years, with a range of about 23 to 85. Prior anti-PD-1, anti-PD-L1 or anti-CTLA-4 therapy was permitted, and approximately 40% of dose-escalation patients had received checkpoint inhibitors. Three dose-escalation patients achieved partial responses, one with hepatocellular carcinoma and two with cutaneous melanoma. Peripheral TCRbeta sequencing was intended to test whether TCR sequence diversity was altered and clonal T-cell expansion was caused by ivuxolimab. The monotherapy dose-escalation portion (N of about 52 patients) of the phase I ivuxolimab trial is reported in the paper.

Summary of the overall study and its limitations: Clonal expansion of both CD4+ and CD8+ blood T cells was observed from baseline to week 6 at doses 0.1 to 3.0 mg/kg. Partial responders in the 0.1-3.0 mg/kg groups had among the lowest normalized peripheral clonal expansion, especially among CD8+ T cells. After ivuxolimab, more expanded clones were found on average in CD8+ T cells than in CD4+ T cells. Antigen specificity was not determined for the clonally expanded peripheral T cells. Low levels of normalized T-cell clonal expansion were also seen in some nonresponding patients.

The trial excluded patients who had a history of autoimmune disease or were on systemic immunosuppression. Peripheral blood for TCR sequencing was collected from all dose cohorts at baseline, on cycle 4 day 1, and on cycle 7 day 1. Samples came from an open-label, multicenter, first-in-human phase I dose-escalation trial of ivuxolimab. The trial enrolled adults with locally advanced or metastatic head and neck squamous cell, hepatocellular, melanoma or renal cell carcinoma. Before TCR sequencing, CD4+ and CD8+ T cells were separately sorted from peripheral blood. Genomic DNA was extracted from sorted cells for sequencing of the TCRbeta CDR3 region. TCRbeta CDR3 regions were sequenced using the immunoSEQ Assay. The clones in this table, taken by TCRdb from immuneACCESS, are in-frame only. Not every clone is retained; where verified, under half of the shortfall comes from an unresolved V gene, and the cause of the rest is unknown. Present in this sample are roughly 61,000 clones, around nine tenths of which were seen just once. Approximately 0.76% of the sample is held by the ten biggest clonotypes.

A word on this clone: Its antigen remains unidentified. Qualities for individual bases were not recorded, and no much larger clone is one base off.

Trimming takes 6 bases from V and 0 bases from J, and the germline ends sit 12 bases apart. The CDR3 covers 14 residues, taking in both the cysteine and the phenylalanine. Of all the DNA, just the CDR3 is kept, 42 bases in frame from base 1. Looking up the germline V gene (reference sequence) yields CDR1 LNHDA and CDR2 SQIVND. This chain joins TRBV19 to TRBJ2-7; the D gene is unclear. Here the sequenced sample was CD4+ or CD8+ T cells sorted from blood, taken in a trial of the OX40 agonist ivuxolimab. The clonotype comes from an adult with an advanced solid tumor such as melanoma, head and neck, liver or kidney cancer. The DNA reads TGTGCCAGTAGGCCTATGCAGAGCTCCTACGAGCAGTACTTC. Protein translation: CASRPMQSSYEQYF.